This TCR beta chain was captured in a study of blood T cell repertoires in COVID-19. Turning to the study itself: The United States, Italy and Spain supplied acute and convalescent COVID-19 samples.

Germline values: CDR1 KGHSH, CDR2 LQKENI. This CDR3 spans 13 amino acids. With 1 base removed from V and 3 bases from J, the gap between germline ends came to 6 bases. Authors' data handling: The authors estimated nucleated cell counts from reference gene primer amplification. The method was immunoSEQ multiplex PCR; TCRdb's version includes in-frame clones alone and lacks a portion of them. For V, J and clone size, that table is used; D and trimming come from the DNA. This table has 310,000 or so clones, roughly 87% appearing once. In this sample, this clone turned up once. Clinical history reported by participants formed the basis on which cohorts were assigned.

Source material: PBMCs or T cells enriched from blood (not recorded which). The TCR was taken from a woman between 35 and 50 years old who had recovered from COVID-19. The chain employs TRBV18 and TRBJ2-5, with a possible D match to TRBD2 (5 bases). CDR3 bases: TGTGCCAGCTCACCACAGAGGGAAGAGACCCAGTACTTC. This encodes CASSPQREETQYF.